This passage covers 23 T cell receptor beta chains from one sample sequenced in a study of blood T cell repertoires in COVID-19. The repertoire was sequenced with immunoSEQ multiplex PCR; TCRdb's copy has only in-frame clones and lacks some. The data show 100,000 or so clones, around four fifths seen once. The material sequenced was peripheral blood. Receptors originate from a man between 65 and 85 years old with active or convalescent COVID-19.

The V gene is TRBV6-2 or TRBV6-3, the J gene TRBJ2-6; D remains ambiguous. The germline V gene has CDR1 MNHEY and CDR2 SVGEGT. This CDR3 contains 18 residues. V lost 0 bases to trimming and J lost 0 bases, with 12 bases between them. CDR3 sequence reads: CASSYSGQVSSGANVLTF. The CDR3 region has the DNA TGTGCCAGCAGTTACTCGGGCCAGGTTAGCTCTGGGGCCAACGTCCTGACTTTC.

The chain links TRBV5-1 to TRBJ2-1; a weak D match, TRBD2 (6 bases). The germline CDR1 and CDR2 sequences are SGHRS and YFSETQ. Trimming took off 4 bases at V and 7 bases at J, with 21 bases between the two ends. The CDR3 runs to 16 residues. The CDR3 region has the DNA TGCGCCAGCAGCCTGGGGACTCGGCCTTCTGGTAATGAGCAGTTCTTC. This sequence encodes CASSLGTRPSGNEQFF.

As DNA, the CDR3 is TGCGCCAGCAGCCTAGCTGGGGGCCGAGGGGAAAAACTGTTTTTT. Translation: CASSLAGGRGEKLFF. The rearrangement uses TRBV5-1 and TRBJ1-4, with D possibly TRBD1 on 6 matching bases. The CDR3 is made up of 15 amino acids. The germline CDR1 and CDR2 sequences are SGHRS and YFSETQ. Trimming shortened V by 4 bases and J by 8 bases, and 18 bases separated the two germline ends.

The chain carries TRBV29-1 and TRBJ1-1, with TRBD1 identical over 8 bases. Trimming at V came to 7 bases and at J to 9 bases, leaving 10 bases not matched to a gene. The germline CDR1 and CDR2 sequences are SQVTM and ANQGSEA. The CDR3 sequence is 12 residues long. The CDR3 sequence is CSARQGNIQAFF. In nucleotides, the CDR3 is TGCAGCGCCCGACAGGGGAATATTCAAGCTTTCTTT.

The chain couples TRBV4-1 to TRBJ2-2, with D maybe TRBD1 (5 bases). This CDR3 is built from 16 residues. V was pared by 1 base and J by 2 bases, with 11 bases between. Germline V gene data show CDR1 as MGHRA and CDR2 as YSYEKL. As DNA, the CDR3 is TGCGCCAGCAGCCAAGTGGCAGGGCCAAACACCGGGGAGCTGTTTTTT. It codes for CASSQVAGPNTGELFF.

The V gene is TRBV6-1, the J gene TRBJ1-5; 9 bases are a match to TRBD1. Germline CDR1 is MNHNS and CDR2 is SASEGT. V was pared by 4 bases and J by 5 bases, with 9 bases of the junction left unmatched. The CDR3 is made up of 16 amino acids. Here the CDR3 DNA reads TGTGCCAGCAGTGGATTACAGGGGGCGGTCGATCAGCCCCAGCATTTT. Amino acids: CASSGLQGAVDQPQHF.

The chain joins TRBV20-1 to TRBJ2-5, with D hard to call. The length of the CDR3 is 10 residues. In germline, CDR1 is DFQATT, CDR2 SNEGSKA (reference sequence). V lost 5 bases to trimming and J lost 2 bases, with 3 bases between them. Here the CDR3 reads CSAYQETQYF. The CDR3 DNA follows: TGCAGTGCTTATCAAGAGACCCAGTACTTC.

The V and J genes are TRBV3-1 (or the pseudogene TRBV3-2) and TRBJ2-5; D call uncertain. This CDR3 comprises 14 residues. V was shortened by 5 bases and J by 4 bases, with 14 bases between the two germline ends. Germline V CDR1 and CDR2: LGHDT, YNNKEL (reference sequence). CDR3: CASSKRPGSETQYF. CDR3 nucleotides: TGTGCCAGCAGCAAAAGACCCGGGTCAGAGACCCAGTACTTC.

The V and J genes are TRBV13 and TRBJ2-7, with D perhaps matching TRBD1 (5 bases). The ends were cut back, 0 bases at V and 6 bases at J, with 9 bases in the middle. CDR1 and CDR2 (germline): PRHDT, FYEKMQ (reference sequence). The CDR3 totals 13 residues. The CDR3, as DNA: TGTGCCAGCAGCTTAGGGACAGAAGGCGAGCAGTACTTC. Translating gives CASSLGTEGEQYF.

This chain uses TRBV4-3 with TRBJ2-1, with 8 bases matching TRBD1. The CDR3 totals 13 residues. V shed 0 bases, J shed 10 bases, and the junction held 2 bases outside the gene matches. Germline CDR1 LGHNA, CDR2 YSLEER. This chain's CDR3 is CASSQDRGHEQFF. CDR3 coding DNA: TGCGCCAGCAGCCAAGACAGGGGGCACGAGCAGTTCTTC.

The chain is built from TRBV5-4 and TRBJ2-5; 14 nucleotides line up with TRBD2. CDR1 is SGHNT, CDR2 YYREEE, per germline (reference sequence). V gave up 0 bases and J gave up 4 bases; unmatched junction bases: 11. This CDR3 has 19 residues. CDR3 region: CASSLDPGLAGASGETQYF. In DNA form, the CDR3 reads TGTGCCAGCAGCTTGGACCCGGGACTAGCGGGGGCGAGCGGAGAGACCCAGTACTTC.

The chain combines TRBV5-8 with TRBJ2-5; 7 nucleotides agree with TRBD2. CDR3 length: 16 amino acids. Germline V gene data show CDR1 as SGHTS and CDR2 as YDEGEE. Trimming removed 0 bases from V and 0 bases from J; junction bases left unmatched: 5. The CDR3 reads CASSLGGLINQETQYF. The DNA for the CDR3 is TGTGCCAGCAGCTTGGGGGGACTAATAAACCAAGAGACCCAGTACTTC.

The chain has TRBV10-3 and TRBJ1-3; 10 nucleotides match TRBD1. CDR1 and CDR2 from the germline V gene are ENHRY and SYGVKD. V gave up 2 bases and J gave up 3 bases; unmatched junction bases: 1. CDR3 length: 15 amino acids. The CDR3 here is CAISERTGGGNTIYF. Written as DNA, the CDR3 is TGTGCCATCAGTGAGCGGACAGGGGGTGGAAACACCATATATTTT.

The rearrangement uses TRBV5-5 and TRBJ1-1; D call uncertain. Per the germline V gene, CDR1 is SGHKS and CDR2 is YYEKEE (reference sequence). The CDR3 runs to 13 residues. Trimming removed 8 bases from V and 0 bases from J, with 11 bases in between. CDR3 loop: CASGQYMNTEAFF. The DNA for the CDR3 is TGTGCCAGTGGGCAGTATATGAACACTGAAGCTTTCTTT. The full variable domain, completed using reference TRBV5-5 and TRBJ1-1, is DAGVTQSPTHLIKTRGQQVTLRCSPISGHKSVSWYQQVLGQGPQFIFQYYEKEERGRGNFPDRFSARQFPNYSSELNVNALLLGDSALYLCASGQYMNTEAFFGQGTRLTVV.

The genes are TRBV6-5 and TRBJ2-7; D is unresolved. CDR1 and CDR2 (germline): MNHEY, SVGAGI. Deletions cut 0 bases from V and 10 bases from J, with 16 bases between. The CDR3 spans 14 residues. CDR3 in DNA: TGTGCCAGCAGTTACTCGGAAACTCGTCGGAGCCAGTACTTC. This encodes CASSYSETRRSQYF.

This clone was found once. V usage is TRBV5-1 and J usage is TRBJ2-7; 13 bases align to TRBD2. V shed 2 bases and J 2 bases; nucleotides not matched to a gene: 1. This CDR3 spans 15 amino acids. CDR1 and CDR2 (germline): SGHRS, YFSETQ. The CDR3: CASSFGTSGTYEQYF. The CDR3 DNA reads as TGCGCCAGCAGCTTCGGGACTAGCGGGACCTACGAGCAGTACTTC.

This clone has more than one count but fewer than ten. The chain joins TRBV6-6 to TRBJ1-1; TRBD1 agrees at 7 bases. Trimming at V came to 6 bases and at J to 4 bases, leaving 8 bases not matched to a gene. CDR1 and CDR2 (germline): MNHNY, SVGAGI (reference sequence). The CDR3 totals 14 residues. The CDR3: CASSPDRVGTEAFF. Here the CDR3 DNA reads TGTGCCAGCAGCCCAGACAGGGTTGGCACTGAAGCTTTCTTT.

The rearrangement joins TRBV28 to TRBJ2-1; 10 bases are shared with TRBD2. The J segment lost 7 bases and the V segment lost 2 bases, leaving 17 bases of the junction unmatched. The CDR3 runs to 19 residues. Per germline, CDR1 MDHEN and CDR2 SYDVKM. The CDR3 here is CASSLVIGASGGQSNEQFF. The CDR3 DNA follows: TGTGCCAGCAGTTTAGTGATCGGCGCTAGCGGGGGCCAATCGAATGAGCAGTTCTTC.

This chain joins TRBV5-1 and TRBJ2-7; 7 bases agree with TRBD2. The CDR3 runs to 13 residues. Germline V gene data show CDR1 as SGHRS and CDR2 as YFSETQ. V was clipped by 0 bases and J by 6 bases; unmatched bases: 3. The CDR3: CASSLGGGGEQYF. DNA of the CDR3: TGCGCCAGCAGCTTGGGTGGCGGGGGCGAGCAGTACTTC.

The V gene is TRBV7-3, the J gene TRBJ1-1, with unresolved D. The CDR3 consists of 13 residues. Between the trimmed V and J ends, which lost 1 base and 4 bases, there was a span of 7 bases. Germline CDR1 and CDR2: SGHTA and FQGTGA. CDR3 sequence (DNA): TGTGCCAGCAGCTTAAGCGGGGTCACTGAAGCTTTCTTT. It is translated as CASSLSGVTEAFF.

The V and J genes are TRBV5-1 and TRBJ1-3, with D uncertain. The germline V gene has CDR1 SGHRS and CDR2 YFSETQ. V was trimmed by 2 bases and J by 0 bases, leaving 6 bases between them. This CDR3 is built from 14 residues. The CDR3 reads CASSFSLSGNTIYF. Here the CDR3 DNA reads TGCGCCAGCAGCTTTTCTCTCTCTGGAAACACCATATATTTT.

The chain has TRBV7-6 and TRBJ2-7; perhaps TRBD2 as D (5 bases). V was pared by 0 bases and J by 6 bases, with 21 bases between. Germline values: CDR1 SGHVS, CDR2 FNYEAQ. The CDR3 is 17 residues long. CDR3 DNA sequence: TGTGCCAGCAGCTTAGCGGGTACCGGGGAGCTATCGAGCGAGCAGTACTTC. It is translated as CASSLAGTGELSSEQYF.

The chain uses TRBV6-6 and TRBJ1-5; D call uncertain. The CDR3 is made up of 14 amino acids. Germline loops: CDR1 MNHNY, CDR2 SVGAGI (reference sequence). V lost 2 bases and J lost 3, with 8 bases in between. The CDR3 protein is CASSYGQSNQPQHF. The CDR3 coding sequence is TGTGCCAGCAGTTACGGGCAGTCCAATCAGCCCCAGCATTTT.